This passage covers 16 T cell receptor beta chains from one sample sequenced in a study of PD-1 blockade in classical Hodgkin lymphoma. Clones were read by immunoSEQ multiplex PCR, and TCRdb kept only the in-frame ones, dropping some. Here the sample spans over 50,000 clones, approximately 86% being singletons. The time point is: cycle 4 day 1 (C4D1), after around six weeks of nivolumab. Every patient had relapsed following autologous stem cell transplantation, and cohorts differed in brentuximab vedotin exposure. The input for sequencing was peripheral blood mononuclear cells (PBMCs), taken before the fourth cycle of nivolumab. These TCRs come from a human donor with classical Hodgkin lymphoma.

This clone was seen just once. This chain joins TRBV18 and TRBJ1-6; TRBD1 aligns across 11 bases. Losses at the gene ends were 2 bases for V and 2 bases for J; bases not matched to a gene: 2. CDR1 and CDR2 from the germline V gene are KGHSH and LQKENI. This CDR3 is built from 17 residues. CDR3 amino acids: CASSPGTGGPYNSPLHF. CDR3 in DNA: TGTGCCAGCTCACCAGGGACAGGGGGACCCTATAATTCACCCCTCCACTTT.

The CDR3 DNA sequence: TGTGCCAGCAGCCACGAAAATGAGCAGTTCTTC. Protein sequence: CASSHENEQFF. The chain links TRBV4-2 to TRBJ2-1, with D unclear. Per the germline V gene, CDR1 is LGHNA and CDR2 is YNFKEQ. The CDR3 contains 11 residues. Trimming left V 3 bases short and J 7 bases short, with 4 bases between.

A few counts support this clone. The chain recombines TRBV9 with TRBJ2-7; a possible D gene is TRBD2 (6 bases). Germline lookup yields CDR1 SGDLS and CDR2 YYNGEE. The V end lost 0 bases, the J end lost 6 bases, and 13 bases lay between the germline ends. This CDR3 has 14 amino acids. The CDR3 DNA sequence: TGTGCCAGCAGCGTAGAAGGACACGGGGGCGAGCAGTACTTC. It encodes CASSVEGHGGEQYF. Variable domain in full (rest from reference TRBV9 and TRBJ2-7): DSGVTQTPKHLITATGQRVTLRCSPRSGDLSVYWYQQSLDQGLQFLIQYYNGEERAKGNILERFSAQQFPDLHSELNLSSLELGDSALYFCASSVEGHGGEQYFGPGTRLTVT.

The chain joins TRBV4-1 to TRBJ2-5; 7 nucleotides line up with TRBD2. The trim removed 3 bases at V and 3 bases at J, leaving 10 bases unmatched. Germline-derived CDR1 and CDR2 are MGHRA and YSYEKL. CDR3 length: 16 residues. The CDR3 loop reads CASSHQAGVLEETQYF. CDR3 nucleotides: TGCGCCAGCAGCCATCAGGCGGGGGTTTTGGAAGAGACCCAGTACTTC.

The chain joins TRBV7-8 to TRBJ2-5, with D possibly matching TRBD1 (6 bases). V dropped 0 bases and J dropped 5 bases, with 13 bases sitting between them. This CDR3 has 15 residues. The germline gives CDR1 SGHVS, CDR2 FQNEAQ. The CDR3 spells CASSLAQGRGETQYF. DNA of the CDR3: TGTGCCAGCAGCTTAGCGCAGGGGAGAGGGGAGACCCAGTACTTC.

The chain employs TRBV7-6 and TRBJ2-7; 9 positions match TRBD2. With V trimmed by 2 bases and J by 1 base, 3 bases remained unmatched. The V gene's germline CDR1 is SGHVS and CDR2 FNYEAQ. There are 15 residues in the CDR3. The CDR3 loop reads CASSLKAGGSYEQYF. CDR3 sequence (DNA): TGTGCCAGCAGCTTAAAAGCGGGGGGTTCCTACGAGCAGTACTTC.

V and J are TRBV11-2 and TRBJ1-1; D is possibly TRBD1 (6 bases). The CDR3 contains 15 residues. Between the trimmed V and J ends, which lost 0 bases and 6 bases, there was a span of 14 bases. CDR1 and CDR2 (germline): SGHAT, FQNNGV. The chain's CDR3 is CASSLDPHGTSEAFF. The DNA of the CDR3 is TGTGCCAGCAGCTTAGACCCCCATGGGACATCTGAAGCTTTCTTT.

J is TRBJ1-5 and V is TRBV28; TRBD1 might be the D (6 bases). This CDR3 is built from 14 residues. V was trimmed by 3 bases and J by 7 bases, leaving 13 bases between them. CDR1 MDHEN and CDR2 SYDVKM come from the germline V gene. The CDR3 region has the DNA TGTGCCAGCAGTTTCGGGGCAGGGGACCAGCCCCAGCATTTT. Translation gives CASSFGAGDQPQHF.

The chain carries TRBV27 and TRBJ1-5; D is possibly TRBD1 (5 bases). The V end lost 3 bases, the J end lost 4 bases, and 19 bases lay between the germline ends. Per the germline V gene, CDR1 is MNHEY and CDR2 is SMNVEV (reference sequence). This CDR3 is 17 amino acids long. The CDR3 nucleotides read TGTGCCAGCAGTTTTAGTGTTTCCAGGGTGAGGAATCAGCCCCAGCATTTT. Translated, it gives CASSFSVSRVRNQPQHF.

A single count supports this clone. This chain links TRBV5-1 with TRBJ2-1; D is perhaps TRBD1 or TRBD2 (5 bases each). This CDR3 comprises 16 residues. The germline V gene encodes CDR1 SGHRS and CDR2 YFSETQ. Trimming cost V 0 bases and J 4 bases, with 14 bases left between them. CDR3 in amino acids: CASSLGLGTRYNEQFF. The DNA of the CDR3 is TGCGCCAGCAGCTTGGGCCTCGGGACCCGTTACAATGAGCAGTTCTTC.

The chain links TRBV27 to TRBJ1-2, with TRBD1 as a possible D gene (5 bases). Trimming removed 6 bases from V and 8 bases from J, with 16 bases in between. This CDR3 has 13 amino acids. CDR1 is MNHEY and CDR2 is SMNVEV in the germline V gene (reference sequence). The CDR3 protein is CASSGQGYWGYTF. CDR3 DNA sequence: TGTGCCAGCAGCGGGCAGGGATATTGGGGCTACACCTTC.

CDR3 nucleotide sequence: TGTGCCAGTATTGGTGGGAGGACCCCTGCAGATACGCAGTATTTT. Protein product: CASIGGRTPADTQYF. J is TRBJ2-3 and V is TRBV19, with D perhaps matching TRBD2 (6 bases). This CDR3 has 15 amino acids. Germline values: CDR1 LNHDA, CDR2 SQIVND (reference sequence). Trimming stripped 7 bases from V and 4 bases from J, with 18 bases between. Based on the CDR3 plus reference TRBV19 and TRBJ2-3, the full variable domain is DGGITQSPKYLFRKEGQNVTLSCEQNLNHDAMYWYRQDPGQGLRLIYYSQIVNDFQKGDIAEGYSVSREKKESFPLTVTSAQKNPTAFYLCASIGGRTPADTQYFGPGTRLTVL.

This clone was counted a single time. CDR3 nucleotides: TGTGCCAGTAGTATTCTGGGATCGAACACCGGGGAGCTGTTTTTT. Translating gives CASSILGSNTGELFF. This chain uses TRBV19 with TRBJ2-2; D is uncertain. CDR3 length: 15 residues. CDR1 and CDR2 (germline): LNHDA, SQIVND (reference sequence). Trimming pared 3 bases from V and 0 bases from J, leaving 8 bases between. Variable domain in full (rest from reference TRBV19 and TRBJ2-2): DGGITQSPKYLFRKEGQNVTLSCEQNLNHDAMYWYRQDPGQGLRLIYYSQIVNDFQKGDIAEGYSVSREKKESFPLTVTSAQKNPTAFYLCASSILGSNTGELFFGEGSRLTVL.

V is TRBV27 and J is TRBJ2-1; TRBD2 aligns across 10 bases. The CDR3 has 14 amino acids. CDR1 is MNHEY, CDR2 SMNVEV, per germline (reference sequence). J gave up 4 bases and V 6 bases, and 3 bases lay outside the gene matches. The DNA of the CDR3 is TGTGCCAGCAGCGGACTAGCGGCTTACAATGAGCAGTTCTTC. Protein product: CASSGLAAYNEQFF.

The rearrangement links TRBV4-3 to TRBJ1-1, with D possibly TRBD1 on 5 matching bases. The length of the CDR3 is 15 residues. Trimming stripped 1 base from V and 4 bases from J, with 13 bases between. Germline lookup yields CDR1 LGHNA and CDR2 YSLEER. DNA of the CDR3: TGCGCCAGCAGCCAAGGGCCGGGACGGGGCACTGAAGCTTTCTTT. The encoded protein is CASSQGPGRGTEAFF.

The CDR3 coding sequence is TGTGCCAGCAGGGCGACAAGAACCACTGAAGCTTTCTTT. Translated, it gives CASRATRTTEAFF. The chain is built from TRBV6-4 and TRBJ1-1; D gene ambiguous. The CDR3 is 13 amino acids. V lost 6 bases and J lost 4, with 12 bases in between. Per the germline V gene, CDR1 is MRHNA and CDR2 is SNTAGT.